This T cell receptor beta chain was sequenced during a study of Graves' ophthalmopathy and Graves' hyperthyroidism. Hyperthyroidism was classified as stable if no ophthalmopathy occurred within 18 months of follow-up. As the template, RNA transcripts were used to amplify TCR beta CDR3 regions. First-round RT-PCR used HTBI primers; second-round multiplex PCR followed. MiXCR, run by TCRdb on the multiplex PCR reads, gives a single entry per CDR3 protein. The table shows 600,000 to 650,000 distinct CDR3 sequences, with 22% occurring only once. Study observations and caveats: Among thyroid clonotypes expanded above 0.001 frequency, most also appeared in blood.

V was trimmed by 1 base and J by 7 bases, leaving 14 bases between them. CDR1 is SQVTM and CDR2 is ANQGSEA in the germline V gene. The CDR3 covers 13 residues. This clonotype was recorded at least ten times. Its antigen is as yet unknown. The rearrangement links TRBV29-1 to TRBJ2-7; D tentatively fits TRBD1 or TRBD2 (6 bases each). Sequencing input: peripheral blood. The receptor was isolated from a woman aged 18-29 years with stable Graves' hyperthyroidism. Some clones in this sample may be carry-over from other donors' samples. CDR3: CSVEGGAPDEQYF. CDR3 sequence (DNA): TGCAGCGTTGAAGGGGGGGCGCCGGATGAGCAGTACTTC.